This passage covers 2 T cell receptor beta chains from one sample sequenced in a study of cytomegalovirus exposure and HLA in healthy donors. The PCR made use of 60 Vbeta and 13 Jbeta primers. Method: immunoSEQ multiplex PCR; TCRdb's copy keeps in-frame clones and lacks some. The sample holds some 120,000 clones, 65% to 75% seen once. Sequenced input: PBMCs. These receptors came from a man aged 35-49 years in good health and CMV-seropositive.

The chain has TRBV7-2 and TRBJ1-2; TRBD1 matches 7 bases. The germline V gene has CDR1 SGHTA and CDR2 FQGNSA. V dropped 7 bases and J dropped 0; count of bases not matched to a gene: 8. This CDR3 spans 15 amino acids. The CDR3 protein is CASTPPGQTNYGYTF. The CDR3 DNA reads TGTGCCAGCACACCTCCGGGACAGACTAACTATGGCTACACCTTC.

The rearrangement links TRBV9 to TRBJ1-1; 12 positions agree with TRBD1. Trimming took 4 bases from V and 5 from J; bases not matched to a gene: 9. Germline-derived CDR1 and CDR2 are SGDLS and YYNGEE. The CDR3 runs 16 residues. DNA for the CDR3: TGTGCCAGCAGCTCCTCGGGACAGGGGGCGCAGACTGAAGCTTTCTTT. Protein product: CASSSSGQGAQTEAFF. The full variable domain, completed using reference TRBV9 and TRBJ1-1, is DSGVTQTPKHLITATGQRVTLRCSPRSGDLSVYWYQQSLDQGLQFLIQYYNGEERAKGNILERFSAQQFPDLHSELNLSSLELGDSALYFCASSSSGQGAQTEAFFGQGTRLTVV.